This TCR beta chain was documented in a study of blood T cell repertoires in COVID-19. Some clones are missing from TCRdb's copy, which holds only in-frame ones; the method was immunoSEQ multiplex PCR. There are about 180,000 clones in the sample; less than 85% occur only once, and over 9.5% lies in the top ten. V was clipped by 0 bases and J by 0 bases, with 10 bases between them. The germline V gene has CDR1 SGHDT and CDR2 YYEEEE. CDR3 length equals 16 residues. The chain combines TRBV5-6 with TRBJ2-1; no clear D gene. The sequence was obtained from a woman older than 75 with active or convalescent COVID-19. Sequenced material: peripheral blood. The CDR3 DNA reads TGTGCCAGCAGCTTGGGTCTAGGAAGCTCCTACAATGAGCAGTTCTTC. Translated, it gives CASSLGLGSSYNEQFF.